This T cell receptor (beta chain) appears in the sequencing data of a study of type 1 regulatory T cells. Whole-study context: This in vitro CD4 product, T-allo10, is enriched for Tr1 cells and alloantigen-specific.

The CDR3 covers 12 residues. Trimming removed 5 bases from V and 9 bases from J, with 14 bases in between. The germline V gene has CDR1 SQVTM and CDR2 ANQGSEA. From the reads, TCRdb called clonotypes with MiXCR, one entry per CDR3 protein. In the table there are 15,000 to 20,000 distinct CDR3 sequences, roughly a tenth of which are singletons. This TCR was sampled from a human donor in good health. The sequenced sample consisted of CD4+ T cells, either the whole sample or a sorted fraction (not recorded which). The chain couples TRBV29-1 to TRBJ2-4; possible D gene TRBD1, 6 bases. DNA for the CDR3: TGCAGCGTTATGACAGGACCGGTCATTCAGTACTTC. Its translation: CSVMTGPVIQYF.